These 11 T cell receptor beta chains came from one sample sequenced in a study of cytomegalovirus exposure and HLA in healthy donors. The assay was immunoSEQ multiplex PCR, and TCRdb's table has in-frame clones only and misses some. The data show some 70,000 clones, with about 85% seen just once and around 3% held by the top ten. The sequenced sample was PBMCs. The receptors were gathered from a man aged 25-45 years in good health and CMV-seronegative.

In the case of this clone: Mismatch with germline at one junction end may stem from a read error. The rearrangement joins TRBV7-7 to TRBJ2-7; the D gene is possibly TRBD2 (6 bases). The CDR3 has 14 residues. CDR1 and CDR2 from the germline V gene are SSHAT and FNYEAQ (reference sequence). The CDR3 protein is CASSEGAGNYEQYF. The CDR3 DNA reads as TGTGCTAGCAGCGAAGGGGCGGGGAACTACGAGCAGTACTTC.

The V call is TRBV18, the J call TRBJ2-1; D unclear. CDR3 size: 15 residues. V lost 0 bases and J 4 bases, leaving 10 bases between the germline ends. Germline lookup yields CDR1 KGHSH and CDR2 LQKENI. The DNA for the CDR3 is TGTGCCAGCTCACCACCGAGCGTCGGGTACAATGAGCAGTTCTTC. Its translation: CASSPPSVGYNEQFF.

V and J are TRBV10-3 and TRBJ2-7, with 10 bases lining up with TRBD1. The V gene's germline CDR1 is ENHRY and CDR2 SYGVKD. The CDR3 is 13 residues long. Trimming at V came to 11 bases and at J to 5 bases, leaving 9 bases not matched to a gene. The CDR3 coding sequence is TGTGCCGGAGGGACAGGGGCCTTGGACGAGCAGTACTTC. It yields the protein CAGGTGALDEQYF.

This rearrangement joins TRBV5-1 to TRBJ1-6; 10 bases match TRBD1. The CDR3 runs to 15 residues. Per the germline V gene, CDR1 is SGHRS and CDR2 is YFSETQ. V lost 4 bases, J lost 7 bases, and 5 bases stayed unmatched. The CDR3 reads CASSAGTGANSPLHF. Written as DNA, the CDR3 is TGCGCCAGCAGCGCCGGGACAGGGGCAAATTCACCCCTCCACTTT.

This chain links TRBV19 with TRBJ2-7; TRBD1 matches at 9 bases. The length of the CDR3 is 15 residues. CDR1 and CDR2 from the germline V gene are LNHDA and SQIVND (reference sequence). V shed 0 bases and J 3 bases; nucleotides not matched to a gene: 3. CDR3 sequence: CASSIDRGQGYEQYF. The CDR3 DNA reads as TGTGCCAGTAGTATAGATCGGGGACAGGGCTACGAGCAGTACTTC.

The J gene is TRBJ1-5, the V gene TRBV27, with D unresolved. V lost 3 bases and J lost 1, with 10 bases in between. This CDR3 has 15 residues. Germline CDR1 and CDR2: MNHEY and SMNVEV (reference sequence). The CDR3 spells CASSFRGLSNQPQHF. CDR3 coding DNA: TGTGCCAGCAGTTTTCGGGGTCTCAGCAATCAGCCCCAGCATTTT.

CDR3 DNA sequence: TGTGCCAGTAGTATTGGGCCTGTCCCCGACGAAAAACTGTTTTTT. This sequence encodes CASSIGPVPDEKLFF. V and J are TRBV19 and TRBJ1-4; D gene ambiguous. The V and J ends lost 3 bases and 8 bases respectively, with 16 bases between them. CDR1 and CDR2 from the germline V gene are LNHDA and SQIVND (reference sequence). The CDR3 has 15 amino acids. Full variable domain (missing parts from reference TRBV19 and TRBJ1-4): DGGITQSPKYLFRKEGQNVTLSCEQNLNHDAMYWYRQDPGQGLRLIYYSQIVNDFQKGDIAEGYSVSREKKESFPLTVTSAQKNPTAFYLCASSIGPVPDEKLFFGSGTQLSVL.

The chain joins TRBV9 to TRBJ2-3, with 14 nucleotides matching TRBD2. V shed 0 bases, J shed 9 bases, and the junction held 9 bases outside the gene matches. CDR1 is SGDLS, CDR2 YYNGEE, per germline. This CDR3 has 17 amino acids. CDR3 sequence (DNA): TGTGCCAGCAGCGTAGGAATCGGGACTAGCGGGGGTCGGACGCAGTATTTT. Translating it yields CASSVGIGTSGGRTQYF.

This clone was picked up one time. This sequence joins TRBV18 and TRBJ1-5; D is unclear. Germline CDR1 and CDR2: KGHSH and LQKENI. This CDR3 has 14 residues. V was trimmed by 1 base and J by 6 bases, leaving 10 bases between them. CDR3 loop: CASSPQRGTQPQHF. In DNA, the CDR3 is TGTGCCAGCTCACCACAGCGAGGAACTCAGCCCCAGCATTTT.

The V gene is TRBV9, the J gene TRBJ1-1; tentative D call: TRBD1 (6 bases). The V gene lost 4 bases and the J gene lost 6 bases, with 22 bases spanning the gap. The germline V gene encodes CDR1 SGDLS and CDR2 YYNGEE. This CDR3 is 16 amino acids long. The CDR3 coding sequence is TGTGCCAGCAGCCCCCAAAGATACCACAGGGAAGCTGAAGCTTTCTTT. This sequence encodes CASSPQRYHREAEAFF.

The chain recombines TRBV5-1 with TRBJ2-2, with 13 bases identical to TRBD2. The V gene's germline CDR1 is SGHRS and CDR2 YFSETQ. This CDR3 is 17 amino acids long. Unmatched junction bases numbered 4, after V lost 1 base and J lost 4 bases. The CDR3 region is CASSLTSGGASTGELFF. The CDR3 DNA sequence: TGCGCCAGCAGCTTGACTAGCGGGGGGGCATCCACCGGGGAGCTGTTTTTT.